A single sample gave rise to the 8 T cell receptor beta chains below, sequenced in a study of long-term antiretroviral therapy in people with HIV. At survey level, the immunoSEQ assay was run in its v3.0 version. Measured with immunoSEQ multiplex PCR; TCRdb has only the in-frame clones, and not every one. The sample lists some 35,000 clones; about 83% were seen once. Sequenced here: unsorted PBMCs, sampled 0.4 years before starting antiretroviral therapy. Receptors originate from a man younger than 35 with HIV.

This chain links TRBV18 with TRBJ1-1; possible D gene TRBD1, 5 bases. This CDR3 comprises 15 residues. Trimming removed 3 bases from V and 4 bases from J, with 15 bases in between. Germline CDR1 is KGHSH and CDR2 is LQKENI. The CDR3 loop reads CASSPEEARGTEAFF. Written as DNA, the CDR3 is TGTGCCAGCTCACCTGAGGAGGCTAGGGGCACTGAAGCTTTCTTT.

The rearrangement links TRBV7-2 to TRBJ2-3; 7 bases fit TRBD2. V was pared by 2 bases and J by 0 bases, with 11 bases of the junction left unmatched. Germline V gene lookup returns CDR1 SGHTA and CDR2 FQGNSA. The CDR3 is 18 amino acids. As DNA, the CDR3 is TGTGCCAGCAGCTTAATGACCGAATCGGGGGGAAGCACAGATACGCAGTATTTT. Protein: CASSLMTESGGSTDTQYF.

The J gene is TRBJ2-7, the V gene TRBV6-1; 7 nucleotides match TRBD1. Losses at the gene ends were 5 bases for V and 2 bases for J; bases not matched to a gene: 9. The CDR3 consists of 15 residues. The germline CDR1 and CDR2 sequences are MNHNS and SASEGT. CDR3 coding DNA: TGTGCCAGCAGTATGACCGGGACAGATACCTACGAGCAGTACTTC. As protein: CASSMTGTDTYEQYF.

This CDR3 is CAWSPASGNPGELFF. The CDR3 coding sequence is TGTGCCTGGTCGCCAGCTAGCGGGAATCCCGGGGAGCTGTTTTTT. V is TRBV30 and J is TRBJ2-2; 9 bases fit TRBD2. The CDR3 totals 15 residues. V was pared by 5 bases and J by 6 bases, with 10 bases of the junction left unmatched. In germline, CDR1 is GTSNPN, CDR2 SVGIG (reference sequence). Based on the CDR3 plus reference TRBV30 and TRBJ2-2, the full variable domain is SQTIHQWPATLVQPVGSPLSLECTVEGTSNPNLYWYRQAAGRGLQLLFYSVGIGQISSEVPQNLSASRPQDRQFILSSKKLLLSDSGFYLCAWSPASGNPGELFFGEGSRLTVL.

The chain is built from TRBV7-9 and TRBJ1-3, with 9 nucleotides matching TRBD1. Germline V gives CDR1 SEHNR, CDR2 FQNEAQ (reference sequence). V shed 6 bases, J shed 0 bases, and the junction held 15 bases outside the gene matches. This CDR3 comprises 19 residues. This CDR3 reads CASSPNWDRENLSGNTIYF. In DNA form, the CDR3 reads TGTGCCAGCAGTCCAAATTGGGACAGGGAAAATCTCTCTGGAAACACCATATATTTT. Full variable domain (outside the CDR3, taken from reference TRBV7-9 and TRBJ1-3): DTGVSQNPRHKITKRGQNVTFRCDPISEHNRLYWYRQTLGQGPEFLTYFQNEAQLEKSRLLSDRFSAERPKGSFSTLEIQRTEQGDSAMYLCASSPNWDRENLSGNTIYFGEGSWLTVV.

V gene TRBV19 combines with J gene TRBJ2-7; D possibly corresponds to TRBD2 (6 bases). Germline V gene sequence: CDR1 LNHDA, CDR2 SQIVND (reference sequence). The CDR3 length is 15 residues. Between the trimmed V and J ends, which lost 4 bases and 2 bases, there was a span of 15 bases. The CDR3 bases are TGTGCCAGTAGTACCATGCGGGACGGCACCTACGAGCAGTACTTC. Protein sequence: CASSTMRDGTYEQYF.

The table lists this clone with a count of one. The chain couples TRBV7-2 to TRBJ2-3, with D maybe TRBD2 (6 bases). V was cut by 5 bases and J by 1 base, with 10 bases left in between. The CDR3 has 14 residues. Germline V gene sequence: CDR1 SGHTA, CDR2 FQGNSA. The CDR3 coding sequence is TGTGCCAGCAGCCCCGGGACTCGCACAGATACGCAGTATTTT. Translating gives CASSPGTRTDTQYF.

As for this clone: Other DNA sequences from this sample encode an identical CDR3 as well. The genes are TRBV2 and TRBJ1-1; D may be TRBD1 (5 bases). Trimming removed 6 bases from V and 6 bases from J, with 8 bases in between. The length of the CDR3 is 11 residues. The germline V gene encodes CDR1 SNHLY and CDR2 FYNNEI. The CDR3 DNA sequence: TGTGCCAGCAGGGCGGGACCTGAAGCTTTCTTT. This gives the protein CASRAGPEAFF. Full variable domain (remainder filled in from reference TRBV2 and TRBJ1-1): EPEVTQTPSHQVTQMGQEVILRCVPISNHLYFYWYRQILGQKVEFLVSFYNNEISEKSEIFDDQFSVERPDGSNFTLKIRSTKLEDSAMYFCASRAGPEAFFGQGTRLTVV.